Sequencing of this T cell receptor beta chain was carried out in a study of OX40 agonist ivuxolimab in advanced cancers. Study-level background: Ivuxolimab was a fully human IgG2 agonistic monoclonal antibody targeting the costimulatory receptor OX40 (CD134). Intravenous ivuxolimab was administered to patients every 2 weeks at six dose levels: 0.01, 0.1, 0.3, 1.5, 3 and 10 mg/kg. Of the approximately 50 dose-escalation patients, hepatocellular carcinoma was present in approximately 20, melanoma in around 15, renal cell carcinoma in 9 and head and neck cancer in 9. In the dose-escalation cohort, approximately 82% of patients were male, and the mean age was around 60 years, with a range of about 20 to 79. Prior anti-PD-1, anti-PD-L1 or anti-CTLA-4 therapy was permitted, and approximately 40% of dose-escalation patients had received checkpoint inhibitors. Partial responses occurred in three dose-escalation patients: two with cutaneous melanoma and one with hepatocellular carcinoma. Peripheral TCRbeta sequencing was intended to test whether TCR sequence diversity was altered and clonal T-cell expansion was caused by ivuxolimab. The paper describes the monotherapy dose-escalation part (N of about 52 patients) of the phase I trial of ivuxolimab. Study-wide findings and limitations: The antigen specificity of the clonally expanded peripheral T cells was not determined. In partial responders in the 0.1-3.0 mg/kg groups, normalized peripheral clonal expansion was found to be among the lowest, especially among CD8+ T cells. After ivuxolimab, expanded clones were on average more numerous among CD8+ T cells than among CD4+ T cells. At doses of 0.1 to 3.0 mg/kg, clonal expansion of both CD4+ and CD8+ T cells in blood was seen between baseline and week 6. Low levels of normalized T-cell clonal expansion were also seen in some patients who did not respond.

CDR3 length: 14 amino acids, cysteine to phenylalanine. CDR3 DNA is the only sequence kept; it has 42 bases, read in frame from the first base. V is cut back by 3 bases and J by 4 bases, with 4 bases in the junction unmatched. CDR1 is given as MNHNY and CDR2 as SVGAGI, both from the germline V gene (reference sequence). Patients with autoimmune disease history or receiving systemic immunosuppression were excluded from the trial. Peripheral blood for TCR sequencing was collected from all dose cohorts at baseline, on cycle 4 day 1, and on cycle 7 day 1. The samples were drawn from a first-in-human, open-label, multicenter phase I dose-escalation trial of ivuxolimab. The trial enrolled adults with locally advanced or metastatic head and neck squamous cell, hepatocellular, melanoma or renal cell carcinoma. Before TCR sequencing, CD4+ and CD8+ T cells were separately sorted from peripheral blood. In the case of this clone: Its target antigen remains unknown. Per-nucleotide qualities are absent, and no much larger clonotype sits a single base away.

For sequencing of the TCRbeta CDR3 region, genomic DNA was extracted from the sorted cells. The immunoSEQ Assay was used to sequence the TCRbeta CDR3 regions. What TCRdb holds here is the immuneACCESS table cut down to in-frame rearrangements. Part of the clones is not present; checked against another copy, under half of the missing clones reflect an unresolved V gene, and the others are unexplained. The sample contains roughly 70,000 clones, around nine tenths of them found a single time. In total, the top ten clones hold roughly 6% of the sample. The receptor chain draws on TRBV6-6 and TRBJ1-2; 8 nucleotides in the junction match TRBD1. The sequencing here drew on CD4+ or CD8+ T cells sorted from blood, taken in a trial of the OX40 agonist ivuxolimab. This TCR derives from an adult with an advanced solid tumor such as melanoma, head and neck, liver or kidney cancer. The encoded CDR3 is CASSYHGQGYGYTF. Read as DNA, the sequence is TGTGCCAGCAGTTATCACGGACAGGGCTATGGCTACACCTTC.